Here is one T cell receptor beta chain with its context. Its antigen is undetermined. The CDR3 has 16 amino acids. The junction had 8 bases not matched to a gene; V was cut back by 6 bases and J by 2 bases. Germline values: CDR1 MNHEY, CDR2 SVGEGT. RNA transcripts provided the source from which TCR beta CDR3 regions were amplified. HTBI primers were used for first-round RT-PCR of the TCR CDR3. A single record per CDR3 protein comes from TCRdb applying MiXCR to the multiplex PCR reads. There are about 360,000 distinct CDR3 sequences in the sample; 13% occur only once, and less than 10% lies in the top ten. This sample was included in a study of T cells in Graves' hyperthyroidism and ophthalmopathy. Study as a whole: Peripheral blood was taken when the disease was first diagnosed, before any treatment began. Points from the study as a whole: A median roughly 6.6 months before onset, the model predicted ophthalmopathy. The majority of expanded thyroid clonotypes above 0.001 also appeared in blood.

The sequence was collected from a woman aged 18-29 years with Graves' hyperthyroidism. The chain joins TRBV6-2 or TRBV6-3 to TRBJ2-5, with TRBD2 matching over 11 bases. Sequencing was done on a sample of blood. The CDR3 region is CASRLETSGTQETQYF. As DNA, the CDR3 is TGTGCCAGCAGATTGGAGACTAGCGGGACACAAGAGACCCAGTACTTC.